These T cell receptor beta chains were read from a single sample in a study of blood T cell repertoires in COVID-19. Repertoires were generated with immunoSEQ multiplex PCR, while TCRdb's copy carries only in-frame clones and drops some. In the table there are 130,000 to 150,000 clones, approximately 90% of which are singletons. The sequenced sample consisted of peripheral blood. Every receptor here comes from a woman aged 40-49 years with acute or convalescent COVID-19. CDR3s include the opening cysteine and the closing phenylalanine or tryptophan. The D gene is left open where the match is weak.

CDR3: CATSRDLSGGYTF
D: NA
length: 13
V: TRBV15
J: TRBJ1-2

CDR3: CASSPLGQKNEKLFF
D: TRBD1
length: 15
V: TRBV4-1
J: TRBJ1-4

CDR3: CAISDRGDTGELFF
D: NA
length: 14
V: TRBV10-3
J: TRBJ2-2

CDR3: CASSIAQGQRYEQYF
D: NA
length: 15
V: TRBV19
J: TRBJ2-7

CDR3: CASSLAHLGAGETQYF
D: NA
length: 16
V: TRBV7-9
J: TRBJ2-5

CDR3: CASSLMGQQNTEAFF
D: TRBD1
length: 15
V: TRBV7-3
J: TRBJ1-1

CDR3: CASSLVGGGFRGTDTQYF
D: TRBD2
length: 18
V: TRBV27
J: TRBJ2-3

CDR3: CASSTTWNEQFF
D: NA
length: 12
V: TRBV6-5
J: TRBJ2-1

CDR3: CASSFTSDHTDTQYF
D: TRBD2
length: 15
V: TRBV7-2
J: TRBJ2-3

CDR3: CASSVGQGVSYEQYF
D: TRBD1
length: 15
V: TRBV9
J: TRBJ2-7

CDR3: CASSPQELLAKNIQYF
D: NA
length: 16
V: TRBV18
J: TRBJ2-4

CDR3: CASWLARGAVGGTEAFF
D: NA
length: 17
V: TRBV27
J: TRBJ1-1

CDR3: CASSEGQYGNIQYF
D: TRBD1
length: 14
V: TRBV2
J: TRBJ2-4

CDR3: CASSQETGEQYF
D: NA
length: 12
V: TRBV4-1
J: TRBJ2-7

CDR3: CASSFIHQETQYF
D: NA
length: 13
V: TRBV7-9
J: TRBJ2-5

CDR3: CASSFEQYQPQHF
D: NA
length: 13
V: TRBV7-8
J: TRBJ1-5

CDR3: CASSSGTGSYEQYF
D: TRBD1
length: 14
V: TRBV7-9
J: TRBJ2-7

CDR3: CASSSLGGRTDTQYF
D: NA
length: 15
V: TRBV27
J: TRBJ2-3

CDR3: CASSLEIPRANTGELFF
D: NA
length: 17
V: TRBV7-6
J: TRBJ2-2

CDR3: CASRSGQGFHNSPLHF
D: TRBD1
length: 16
V: TRBV6-4
J: TRBJ1-6

CDR3: CASSGEGRSGNTIYF
D: NA
length: 15
V: TRBV9
J: TRBJ1-3

CDR3: CASSLGAQGTAFF
D: NA
length: 13
V: TRBV7-8
J: TRBJ1-1

CDR3: CAWDRGASYEQYF
D: TRBD1
length: 13
V: TRBV30
J: TRBJ2-7

CDR3: CASSIYRQGASKNIQYF
D: TRBD1
length: 17
V: TRBV19
J: TRBJ2-4

CDR3: CASSQEGLNTGELFF
D: NA
length: 15
V: TRBV10-1
J: TRBJ2-2

CDR3: CASSYFTSGGPYEQYF
D: TRBD2
length: 16
V: TRBV6-5
J: TRBJ2-7

CDR3: CASVTSGVGYEQYF
D: TRBD2
length: 14
V: TRBV6-6
J: TRBJ2-7

CDR3: CASSSGGTNEKLFF
D: NA
length: 14
V: TRBV7-2
J: TRBJ1-4

CDR3: CASSPPGQGDGYTF
D: TRBD1
length: 14
V: TRBV28
J: TRBJ1-2

CDR3: CASSWGGKTQPQHF
D: NA
length: 14
V: TRBV7-2
J: TRBJ1-5

CDR3: CASSIQGANTEAFF
D: TRBD1
length: 14
V: TRBV2
J: TRBJ1-1

CDR3: CASGRGSSPLHF
D: NA
length: 12
V: TRBV12-5
J: TRBJ1-6

CDR3: CASSFWTRGPYEQYF
D: NA
length: 15
V: TRBV5-1
J: TRBJ2-7

CDR3: CASSSNRDKNIQYF
D: NA
length: 14
V: TRBV5-4
J: TRBJ2-4

CDR3: CASSDPGQGKAKETQYF
D: TRBD1
length: 17
V: TRBV6-4
J: TRBJ2-5

CDR3: CSVGTPGGGYTF
D: NA
length: 12
V: TRBV29-1
J: TRBJ1-2

CDR3: CASSPRGETQYF
D: NA
length: 12
V: TRBV28
J: TRBJ2-3

CDR3: CASSLEGGNYGYTF
D: NA
length: 14
V: TRBV11-2
J: TRBJ1-2

CDR3: CASRQDHGELFF
D: NA
length: 12
V: TRBV2
J: TRBJ2-2

CDR3: CASSLDRGEDYTF
D: TRBD1
length: 13
V: TRBV7-3
J: TRBJ1-2

CDR3: CASSLRQGIGNTEAFF
D: TRBD1
length: 16
V: TRBV28
J: TRBJ1-1

CDR3: CASSLRGLADFDEQFF
D: TRBD2
length: 16
V: TRBV7-2
J: TRBJ2-1

CDR3: CATSSTGTAGFEKLFF
D: TRBD1
length: 16
V: TRBV15
J: TRBJ1-4

CDR3: CASSTGTDYGYTF
D: TRBD1
length: 13
V: TRBV19
J: TRBJ1-2

CDR3: CASSIVYASLYGYTF
D: NA
length: 15
V: TRBV19
J: TRBJ1-2

CDR3: CASSELGGTSTDTQYF
D: NA
length: 16
V: TRBV2
J: TRBJ2-3

CDR3: CASSLQGSTGNTIYF
D: TRBD1
length: 15
V: TRBV2
J: TRBJ1-3

CDR3: CASSWGQGTDTQYF
D: TRBD1
length: 14
V: TRBV7-9
J: TRBJ2-3

CDR3: CASSAQGYEQYF
D: NA
length: 12
V: TRBV10-2
J: TRBJ2-7

CDR3: CASGPNLNVGPLHF
D: NA
length: 14
V: TRBV7-2
J: TRBJ1-6

CDR3: CSVEPGAMNTEAFF
D: NA
length: 14
V: TRBV29-1
J: TRBJ1-1

CDR3: CASSDWGLGETQYF
D: TRBD2
length: 14
V: TRBV6-4
J: TRBJ2-5

CDR3: CASSSSNTEAFF
D: NA
length: 12
V: TRBV5-1
J: TRBJ1-1

CDR3: CASSPTGPYGYTF
D: NA
length: 13
V: TRBV27
J: TRBJ1-2

CDR3: CASMGGTYEQYF
D: NA
length: 12
V: TRBV6-5
J: TRBJ2-7

CDR3: CASSPQPAGTGVGNQPQHF
D: TRBD1
length: 19
V: TRBV9
J: TRBJ1-5

CDR3: CASSLRRGGADTQYF
D: TRBD2
length: 15
V: TRBV9
J: TRBJ2-3